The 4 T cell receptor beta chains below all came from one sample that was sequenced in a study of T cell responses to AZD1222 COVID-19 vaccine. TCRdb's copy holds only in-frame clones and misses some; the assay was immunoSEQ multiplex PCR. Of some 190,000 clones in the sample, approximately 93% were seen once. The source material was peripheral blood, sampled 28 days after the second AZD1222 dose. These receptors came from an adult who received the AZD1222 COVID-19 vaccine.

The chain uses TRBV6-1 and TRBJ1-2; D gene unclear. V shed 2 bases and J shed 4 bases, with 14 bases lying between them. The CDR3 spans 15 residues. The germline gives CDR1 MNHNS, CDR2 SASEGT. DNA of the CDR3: TGTGCCAGCAGTGAACCGGCCCGGAACCTCTATGGCTACACCTTC. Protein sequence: CASSEPARNLYGYTF.

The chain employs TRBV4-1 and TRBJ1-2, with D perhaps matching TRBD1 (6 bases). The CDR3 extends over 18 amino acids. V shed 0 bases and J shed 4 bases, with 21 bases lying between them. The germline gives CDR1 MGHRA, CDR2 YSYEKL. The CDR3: CASSQEGGADSWSYGYTF. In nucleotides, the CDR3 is TGCGCCAGCAGCCAAGAGGGGGGCGCGGATTCCTGGAGCTATGGCTACACCTTC.

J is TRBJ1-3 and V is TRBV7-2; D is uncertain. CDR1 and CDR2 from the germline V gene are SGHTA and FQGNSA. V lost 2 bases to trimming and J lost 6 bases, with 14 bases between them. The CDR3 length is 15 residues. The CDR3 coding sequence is TGTGCCAGCAGCTTATTGACGGTCCAGGAAAACACCATATATTTT. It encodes CASSLLTVQENTIYF.

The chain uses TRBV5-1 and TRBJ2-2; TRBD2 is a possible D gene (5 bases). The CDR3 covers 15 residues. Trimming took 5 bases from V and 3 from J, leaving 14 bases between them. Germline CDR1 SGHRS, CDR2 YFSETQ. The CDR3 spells CASSFFNGDTGELFF. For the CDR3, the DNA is TGCGCCAGCAGTTTTTTTAACGGGGACACCGGGGAGCTGTTTTTT.